These 15 T cell receptor beta chains share one sample of origin, sequenced in a study of cytomegalovirus exposure and HLA in healthy donors. With 60 Vbeta and 13 Jbeta primers, the PCR was carried out. Assay: immunoSEQ multiplex PCR; the TCRdb copy retains only in-frame clones and omits some. This table holds over 70,000 clones, about two thirds found once. Sequencing was carried out using PBMCs. These receptors were collected from a woman between 45 and 65 years old in good health and CMV-seropositive.

The chain employs TRBV11-2 and TRBJ1-1; a possible D gene is TRBD1 (6 bases). V gave up 7 bases and J gave up 0 bases, with 12 bases separating them. In germline, CDR1 is SGHAT, CDR2 FQNNGV. The CDR3 loop spans 14 amino acids. Here the CDR3 reads CASTQQGLNTEAFF. The CDR3 region has the DNA TGTGCCAGCACCCAACAGGGTTTGAACACTGAAGCTTTCTTT.

The CDR3: CASSYSQGPSSYEQYF. CDR3 DNA sequence: TGTGCCAGCAGTTACTCACAGGGCCCGAGCTCCTACGAGCAGTACTTC. The chain couples TRBV6-5 to TRBJ2-7; weak D call: TRBD1 (6 bases). CDR3 size: 16 residues. Trimming cost V 0 bases and J 0 bases, with 12 bases left between them. The germline CDR1 and CDR2 sequences are MNHEY and SVGAGI.

The gene calls are TRBV28 and TRBJ1-1; D is undetermined. The CDR3 is 13 amino acids. Germline V gene data show CDR1 as MDHEN and CDR2 as SYDVKM. V was cut by 5 bases and J by 11 bases, with 18 bases left in between. The CDR3 bases are TGTGCCAGCAGTGGCTCGATGCGGGTCGGTGCTTTCTTT. Amino acid sequence: CASSGSMRVGAFF.

The gene calls are TRBV7-9 and TRBJ2-7; D is possibly TRBD1 (5 bases). V lost 4 bases and J 1 base, leaving 14 bases between the germline ends. The CDR3 extends over 15 amino acids. CDR1 SEHNR and CDR2 FQNEAQ come from the germline V gene (reference sequence). CDR3 sequence (DNA): TGTGCCAGCAGCTCAGACAGATTCATTTCCTACGAGCAGTACTTC. It codes for CASSSDRFISYEQYF.

This clone has just a few counts. This chain joins TRBV20-1 and TRBJ1-1, with D unresolved. The CDR3 is 11 residues long. V was clipped by 6 bases and J by 5 bases, with 10 bases between them. The germline V gene has CDR1 DFQATT and CDR2 SNEGSKA (reference sequence). The CDR3 DNA reads as TGCAGTGCCTGGGCGGGAACTGAAGCTTTCTTT. Translating it yields CSAWAGTEAFF.

This chain connects TRBV7-2 to TRBJ2-5; no clear D. There are 16 residues in the CDR3. V was pared by 5 bases and J by 5 bases, with 21 bases between. Germline CDR1 SGHTA, CDR2 FQGNSA. The CDR3 region is CASSLLGNTASETQYF. The CDR3 DNA reads as TGTGCCAGCAGCCTCCTCGGAAACACAGCTTCCGAGACCCAGTACTTC.

The chain employs TRBV28 and TRBJ1-4; no clear D gene. Germline loops: CDR1 MDHEN, CDR2 SYDVKM. V lost 9 bases to trimming and J lost 0 bases, with 8 bases between them. This CDR3 spans 13 amino acids. The CDR3, as DNA: TGTGCCAGTCCAGGTGCAACTAATGAAAAACTGTTTTTT. It encodes CASPGATNEKLFF. Based on the CDR3 plus reference TRBV28 and TRBJ1-4, the full variable domain is DVKVTQSSRYLVKRTGEKVFLECVQDMDHENMFWYRQDPGLGLRLIYFSYDVKMKEKGDIPEGYSVSREKKERFSLILESASTNQTSMYLCASPGATNEKLFFGSGTQLSVL.

The gene calls are TRBV7-8 and TRBJ2-2; D possibly corresponds to TRBD1 (5 bases). V was cut by 5 bases and J by 5 bases, with 15 bases left in between. The CDR3 is 15 amino acids. Per germline, CDR1 SGHVS and CDR2 FQNEAQ. The CDR3 sequence is CASSLRQSNTGELFF. CDR3 sequence (DNA): TGTGCCAGCAGCCTACGACAGTCTAATACCGGGGAGCTGTTTTTT.

This clone appeared a single time. The chain combines TRBV10-3 with TRBJ1-1, with 8 bases that match TRBD1. V was pared by 8 bases and J by 5 bases, with 7 bases of the junction left unmatched. Per the germline V gene, CDR1 is ENHRY and CDR2 is SYGVKD. The CDR3 covers 13 residues. The CDR3 coding sequence is TGTGCCATCGCGGAGACAGGGGAGACTGAAGCTTTCTTT. Translating it yields CAIAETGETEAFF.

The V and J genes are TRBV18 and TRBJ1-2; D unresolved. CDR3 length equals 14 residues. With 2 bases removed from V and 6 bases from J, the gap between germline ends came to 13 bases. CDR1 and CDR2 from the germline V gene are KGHSH and LQKENI. CDR3 sequence (DNA): TGTGCCAGCTCACCAGGGCTAGCGGTAGATGGCTACACCTTC. Its translation is CASSPGLAVDGYTF.

The chain joins TRBV10-2 to TRBJ2-7; 7 bases align to TRBD2. V shed 0 bases, J shed 7 bases, and the junction held 9 bases outside the gene matches. This CDR3 region has 15 residues. Germline V lookup: CDR1 WSHSY, CDR2 SAAADI. The CDR3 reads CASSESLAALGEQYF. The CDR3 nucleotides are TGCGCCAGCAGTGAGTCGCTAGCGGCCTTGGGGGAGCAGTACTTC.

For the CDR3, the DNA is TGTGCCAGCAGTTTGGCGCAGGTGAAAGATACGCAGTATTTT. Translation: CASSLAQVKDTQYF. The rearrangement joins TRBV27 to TRBJ2-3, with no clear D. V was shortened by 3 bases and J by 5 bases, with 12 bases between the two germline ends. The CDR3 has 14 amino acids. Germline-derived CDR1 and CDR2 are MNHEY and SMNVEV (reference sequence).

This clone ranks as medium-sized. The V call is TRBV7-3, the J call TRBJ1-5, with TRBD1 as a possible D gene (6 bases). The CDR3 contains 17 residues. The germline V gene encodes CDR1 SGHTA and CDR2 FQGTGA. The V and J ends lost 1 base and 1 base respectively, with 14 bases between them. CDR3 sequence (DNA): TGTGCCAGCAGCTTAATACGCACCACAGGGAGCAATCAGCCCCAGCATTTT. Translating gives CASSLIRTTGSNQPQHF. Full variable domain (rest looked up from reference TRBV7-3 and TRBJ1-5): GAGVSQTPSNKVTEKGKYVELRCDPISGHTALYWYRQSLGQGPEFLIYFQGTGAADDSGLPNDRFFAVRPEGSVSTLKIQRTERGDSAVYLCASSLIRTTGSNQPQHFGDGTRLSIL.

This clone was found many times. CDR3 DNA sequence: TGTGCCACCAGCAGAGATCCAGAAAGCACTGAAGCTTTCTTT. It yields the protein CATSRDPESTEAFF. The chain is built from TRBV15 and TRBJ1-1, with D hard to call. The germline CDR1 and CDR2 sequences are LNHNV and YYDKDF (reference sequence). This CDR3 is 14 amino acids long. The ends were cut back, 0 bases at V and 4 bases at J, with 9 bases in the middle.

The chain recombines TRBV19 with TRBJ2-5, with 9 bases that match TRBD2. Trimming at V came to 1 base and at J to 5 bases, leaving 2 bases not matched to a gene. The CDR3 is 14 residues long. The germline V gene has CDR1 LNHDA and CDR2 SQIVND (reference sequence). CDR3 sequence (DNA): TGTGCCAGTAGTATAGGACTAGCGGTGGAGACCCAGTACTTC. Translation: CASSIGLAVETQYF.